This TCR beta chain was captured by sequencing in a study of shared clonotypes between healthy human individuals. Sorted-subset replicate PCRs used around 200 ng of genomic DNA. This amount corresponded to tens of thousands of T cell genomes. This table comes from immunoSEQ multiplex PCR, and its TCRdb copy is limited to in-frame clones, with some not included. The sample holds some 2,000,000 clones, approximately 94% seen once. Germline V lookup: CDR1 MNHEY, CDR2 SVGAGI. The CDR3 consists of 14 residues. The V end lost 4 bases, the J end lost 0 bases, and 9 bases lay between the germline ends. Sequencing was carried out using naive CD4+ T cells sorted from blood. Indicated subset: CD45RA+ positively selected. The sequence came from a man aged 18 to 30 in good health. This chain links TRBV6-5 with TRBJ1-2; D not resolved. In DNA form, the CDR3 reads TGTGCCAGCAGTTTAACGGGAACTAACTATGGCTACACCTTC. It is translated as CASSLTGTNYGYTF.